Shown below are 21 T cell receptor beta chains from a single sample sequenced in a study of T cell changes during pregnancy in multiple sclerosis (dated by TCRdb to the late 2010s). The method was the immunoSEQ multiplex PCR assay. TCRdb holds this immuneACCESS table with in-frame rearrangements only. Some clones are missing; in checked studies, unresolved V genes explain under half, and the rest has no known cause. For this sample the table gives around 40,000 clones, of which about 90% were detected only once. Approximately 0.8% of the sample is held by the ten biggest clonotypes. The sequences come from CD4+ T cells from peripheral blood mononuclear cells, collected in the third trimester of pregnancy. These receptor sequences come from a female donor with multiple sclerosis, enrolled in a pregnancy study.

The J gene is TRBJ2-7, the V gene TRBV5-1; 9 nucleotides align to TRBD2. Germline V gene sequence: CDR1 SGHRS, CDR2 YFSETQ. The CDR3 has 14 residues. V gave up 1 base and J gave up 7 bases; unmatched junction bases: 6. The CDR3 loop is CASSLRLAEKEQYF. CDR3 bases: TGCGCCAGCAGCTTGCGACTAGCGGAAAAAGAGCAGTACTTC.

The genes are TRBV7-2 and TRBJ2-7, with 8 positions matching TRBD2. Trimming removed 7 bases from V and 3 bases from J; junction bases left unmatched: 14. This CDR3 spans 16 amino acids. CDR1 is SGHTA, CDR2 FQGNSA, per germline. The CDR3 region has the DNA TGTGCCAGCAATCGGGGGGGCAGTGATCCCTTCTACGAGCAGTACTTC. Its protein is CASNRGGSDPFYEQYF. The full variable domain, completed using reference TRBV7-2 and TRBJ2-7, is GAGVSQSPSNKVTEKGKDVELRCDPISGHTALYWYRQSLGQGLEFLIYFQGNSAPDKSGLPSDRFSAERTGGSVSTLTIQRTQQEDSAVYLCASNRGGSDPFYEQYFGPGTRLTVT.

The CDR3 sequence: CASSLRGGDTQYF. CDR3 DNA: TGTGCCAGCAGCTTACGGGGAGGGGATACGCAGTATTTT. V usage is TRBV7-3 and J usage is TRBJ2-3; 7 bases align to TRBD2. CDR1 and CDR2 from the germline V gene are SGHTA and FQGTGA. This CDR3 contains 13 residues. Trimming removed 2 bases from V and 6 bases from J; junction bases left unmatched: 2.

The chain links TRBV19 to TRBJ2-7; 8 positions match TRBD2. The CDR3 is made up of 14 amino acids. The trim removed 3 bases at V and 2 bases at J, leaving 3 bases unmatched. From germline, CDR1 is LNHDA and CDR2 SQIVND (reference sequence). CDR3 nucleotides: TGTGCCAGTAGTATCCAAGCGGGAGCCTACGAGCAGTACTTC. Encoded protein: CASSIQAGAYEQYF.

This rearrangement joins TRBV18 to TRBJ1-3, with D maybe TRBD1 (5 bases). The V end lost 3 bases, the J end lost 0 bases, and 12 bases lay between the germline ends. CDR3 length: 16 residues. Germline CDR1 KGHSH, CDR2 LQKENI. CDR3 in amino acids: CASSPLDSLSGNTIYF. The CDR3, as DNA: TGTGCCAGCTCACCGCTAGACAGCCTCTCTGGAAACACCATATATTTT.

The DNA for the CDR3 is TGTGCCAGCAGTTCCCCAGGGAATTCCTACGAGCAGTACTTC. Translating it yields CASSSPGNSYEQYF. V and J are TRBV28 and TRBJ2-7, with D maybe TRBD1 (5 bases). Deletions cut 4 bases from V and 1 base from J, with 11 bases between. Germline CDR1 and CDR2: MDHEN and SYDVKM. CDR3 length: 14 amino acids.

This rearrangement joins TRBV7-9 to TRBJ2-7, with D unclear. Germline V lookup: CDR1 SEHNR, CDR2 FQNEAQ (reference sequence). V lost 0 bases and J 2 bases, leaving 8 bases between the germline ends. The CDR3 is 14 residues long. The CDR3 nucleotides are TGTGCCAGCAGCTTAGCGCACATGCCCTACGAGCAGTACTTC. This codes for CASSLAHMPYEQYF.

CDR3 DNA sequence: TGTGCCAGCAGTTGGACAGGTAGCTCTGGGGCCAACGTCCTGACTTTC. Translated, it gives CASSWTGSSGANVLTF. The chain couples TRBV28 to TRBJ2-6; 7 bases fit TRBD1. The germline V gene has CDR1 MDHEN and CDR2 SYDVKM. V dropped 4 bases and J dropped 0; count of bases not matched to a gene: 3. This CDR3 is built from 16 residues.

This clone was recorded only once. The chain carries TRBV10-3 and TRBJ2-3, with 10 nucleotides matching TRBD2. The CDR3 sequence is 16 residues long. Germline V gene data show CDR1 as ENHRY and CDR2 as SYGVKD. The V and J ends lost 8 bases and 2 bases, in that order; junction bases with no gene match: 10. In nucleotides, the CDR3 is TGTGCCATCTCACCCCGGACTAGCGGTCTCACAGATACGCAGTATTTT. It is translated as CAISPRTSGLTDTQYF.

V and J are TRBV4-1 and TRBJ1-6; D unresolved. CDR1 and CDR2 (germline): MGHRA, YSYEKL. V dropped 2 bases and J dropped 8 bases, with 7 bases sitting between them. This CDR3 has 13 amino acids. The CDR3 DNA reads TGCGCCAGCAGCCAATCTTCGGATTCACCCCTCCACTTT. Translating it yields CASSQSSDSPLHF.

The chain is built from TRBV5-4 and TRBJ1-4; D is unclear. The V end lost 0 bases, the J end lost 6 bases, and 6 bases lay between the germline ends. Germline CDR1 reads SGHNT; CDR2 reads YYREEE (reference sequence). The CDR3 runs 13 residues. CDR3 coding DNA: TGTGCCAGCAGCTTGGCCTTATATGAAAAACTGTTTTTT. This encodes CASSLALYEKLFF.

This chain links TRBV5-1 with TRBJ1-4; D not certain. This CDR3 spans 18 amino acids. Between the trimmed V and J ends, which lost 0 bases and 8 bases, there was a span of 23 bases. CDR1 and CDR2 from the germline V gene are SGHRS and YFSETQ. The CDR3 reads CASSLAGSEPAKREKLFF. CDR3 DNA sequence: TGCGCCAGCAGCTTGGCCGGGTCAGAGCCCGCCAAGAGAGAAAAACTGTTTTTT.

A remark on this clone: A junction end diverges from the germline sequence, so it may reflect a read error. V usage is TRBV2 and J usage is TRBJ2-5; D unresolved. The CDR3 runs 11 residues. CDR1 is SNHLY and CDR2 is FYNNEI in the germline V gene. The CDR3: CASREGRPQYF. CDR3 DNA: TGTGCCAGCAGAGAAGGGCGGCCCCAGTACTTC.

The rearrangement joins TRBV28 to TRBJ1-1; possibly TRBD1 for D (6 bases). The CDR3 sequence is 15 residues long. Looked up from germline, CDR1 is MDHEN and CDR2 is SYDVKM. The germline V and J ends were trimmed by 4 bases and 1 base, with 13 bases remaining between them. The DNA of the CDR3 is TGTGCCAGCAGTTCGTCAGGGGTAGGGAACACTGAAGCTTTCTTT. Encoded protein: CASSSSGVGNTEAFF.

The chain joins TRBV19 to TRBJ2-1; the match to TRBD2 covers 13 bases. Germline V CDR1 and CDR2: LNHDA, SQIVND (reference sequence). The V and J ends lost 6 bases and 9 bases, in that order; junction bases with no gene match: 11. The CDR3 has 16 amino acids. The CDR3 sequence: CASSATTSGRAPEQFF. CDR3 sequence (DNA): TGTGCCAGTAGCGCTACCACTAGCGGGAGGGCGCCTGAGCAGTTCTTC.

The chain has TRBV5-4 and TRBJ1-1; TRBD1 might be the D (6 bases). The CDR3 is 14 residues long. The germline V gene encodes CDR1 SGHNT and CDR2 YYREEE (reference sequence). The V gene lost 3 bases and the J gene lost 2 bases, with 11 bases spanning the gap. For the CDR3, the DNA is TGTGCCAGCAGCTCACAGGGCCTTAACACTGAAGCTTTCTTT. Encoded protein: CASSSQGLNTEAFF.

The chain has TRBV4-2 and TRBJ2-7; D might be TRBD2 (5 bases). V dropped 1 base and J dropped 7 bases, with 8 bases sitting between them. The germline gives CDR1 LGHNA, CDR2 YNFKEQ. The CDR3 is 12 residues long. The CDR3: CASSQVRGEQYF. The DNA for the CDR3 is TGTGCCAGCAGCCAAGTTCGCGGGGAGCAGTACTTC.

The CDR3 DNA reads TGCGCCAGCAGCTTTACGACTAGCGGCACAGATACGCAGTATTTT. As protein: CASSFTTSGTDTQYF. The chain couples TRBV5-1 to TRBJ2-3; the match to TRBD2 covers 8 bases. The CDR3 loop spans 15 amino acids. Unmatched junction bases numbered 3, after V lost 2 bases and J lost 1 base. CDR1 and CDR2 (germline): SGHRS, YFSETQ. Supplemented by reference TRBV5-1 and TRBJ2-3, the full variable domain reads KAGVTQTPRYLIKTRGQQVTLSCSPISGHRSVSWYQQTPGQGLQFLFEYFSETQRNKGNFPGRFSGRQFSNSRSEMNVSTLELGDSALYLCASSFTTSGTDTQYFGPGTRLTVL.

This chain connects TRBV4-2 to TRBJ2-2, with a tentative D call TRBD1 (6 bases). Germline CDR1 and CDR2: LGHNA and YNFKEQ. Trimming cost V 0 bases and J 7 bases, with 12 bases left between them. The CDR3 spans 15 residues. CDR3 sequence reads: CASSQDWDKGGELFF. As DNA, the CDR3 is TGTGCCAGCAGCCAAGATTGGGACAAGGGCGGGGAGCTGTTTTTT.

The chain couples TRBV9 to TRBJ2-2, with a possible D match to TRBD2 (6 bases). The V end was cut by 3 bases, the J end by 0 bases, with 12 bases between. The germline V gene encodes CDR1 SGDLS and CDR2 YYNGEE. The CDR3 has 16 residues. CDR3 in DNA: TGTGCCAGCAGCGGAGGTAGCGGTACGAACACCGGGGAGCTGTTTTTT. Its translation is CASSGGSGTNTGELFF.

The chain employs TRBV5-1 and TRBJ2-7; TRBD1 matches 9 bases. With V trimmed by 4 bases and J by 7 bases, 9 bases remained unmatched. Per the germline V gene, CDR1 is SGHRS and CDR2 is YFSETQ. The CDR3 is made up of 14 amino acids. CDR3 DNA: TGCGCCAGCAGCCCGGGACAGGGATCGGGGGAGCAGTACTTC. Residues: CASSPGQGSGEQYF.